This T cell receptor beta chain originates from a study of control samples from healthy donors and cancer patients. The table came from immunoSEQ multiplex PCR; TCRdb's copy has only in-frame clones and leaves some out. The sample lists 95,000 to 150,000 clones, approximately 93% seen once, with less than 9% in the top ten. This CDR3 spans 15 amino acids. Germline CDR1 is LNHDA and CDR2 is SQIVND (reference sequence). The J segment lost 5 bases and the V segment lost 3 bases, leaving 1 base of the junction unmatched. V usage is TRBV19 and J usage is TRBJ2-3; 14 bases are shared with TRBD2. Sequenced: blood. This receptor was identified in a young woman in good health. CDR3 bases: TGTGCCAGTAGTATCGGACTAGCGGGAGGAGATACGCAGTATTTT. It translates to CASSIGLAGGDTQYF. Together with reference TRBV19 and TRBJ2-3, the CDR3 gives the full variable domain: DGGITQSPKYLFRKEGQNVTLSCEQNLNHDAMYWYRQDPGQGLRLIYYSQIVNDFQKGDIAEGYSVSREKKESFPLTVTSAQKNPTAFYLCASSIGLAGGDTQYFGPGTRLTVL.